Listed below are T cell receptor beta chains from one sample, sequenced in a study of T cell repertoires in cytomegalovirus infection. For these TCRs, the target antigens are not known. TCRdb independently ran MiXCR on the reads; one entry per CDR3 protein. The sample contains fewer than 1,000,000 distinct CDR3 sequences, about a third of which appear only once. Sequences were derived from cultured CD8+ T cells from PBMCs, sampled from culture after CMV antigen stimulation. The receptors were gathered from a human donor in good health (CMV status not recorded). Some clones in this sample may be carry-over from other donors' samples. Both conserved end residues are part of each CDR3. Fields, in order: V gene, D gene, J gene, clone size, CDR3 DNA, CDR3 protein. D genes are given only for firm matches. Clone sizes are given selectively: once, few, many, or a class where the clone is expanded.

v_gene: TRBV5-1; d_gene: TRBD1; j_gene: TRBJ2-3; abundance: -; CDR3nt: TGCGCCAGCCTCCCAACCTGGGGGACAGGGGTCGATACGCAGTATTTT; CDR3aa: CASLPTWGTGVDTQYF
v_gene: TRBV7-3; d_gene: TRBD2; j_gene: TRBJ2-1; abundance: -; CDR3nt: TGTGCCAGCAGCTCGACTAGCGGGGGATTACGCCATGAGCAGTTCTTC; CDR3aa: CASSSTSGGLRHEQFF
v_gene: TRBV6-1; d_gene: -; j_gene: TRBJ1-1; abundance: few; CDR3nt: TGTGCCAGCAGTGTACTTGTAGACAGGCAAGAAGCTTTCTTT; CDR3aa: CASSVLVDRQEAFF
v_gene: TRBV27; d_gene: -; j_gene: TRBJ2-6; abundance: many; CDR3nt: TGTGCCAGCAGCTTATCCCCTGGGGCCAACGTCCTGACTTTC; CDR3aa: CASSLSPGANVLTF
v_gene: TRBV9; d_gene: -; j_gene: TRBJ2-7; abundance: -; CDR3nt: TGTGCCAGCGGCACGGGGCCGGCAAGCTCCTACGAGCAGTACTTC; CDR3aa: CASGTGPASSYEQYF
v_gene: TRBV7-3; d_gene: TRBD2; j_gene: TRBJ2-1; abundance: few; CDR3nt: TGTGCCAGCAGCTTAACAGCGGGAGGTTACAATGAGCAGTTCTTC; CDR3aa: CASSLTAGGYNEQFF
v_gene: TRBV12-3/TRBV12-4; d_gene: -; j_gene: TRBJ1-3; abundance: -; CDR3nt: TGTGCCAGCAGCACCGAGACCGGCGTGGGATACACCATATATTTT; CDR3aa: CASSTETGVGYTIYF
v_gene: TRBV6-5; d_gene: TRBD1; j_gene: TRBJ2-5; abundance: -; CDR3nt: TGTGCCAGCTCCCCAACGGGGCACAGGGGAGAGACCCAGTACTTC; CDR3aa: CASSPTGHRGETQYF
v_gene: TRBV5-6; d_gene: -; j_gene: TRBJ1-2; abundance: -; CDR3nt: TGTGCCAGCTGGGGTGCGGGAGACTATGGCTACACCTTC; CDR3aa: CASWGAGDYGYTF
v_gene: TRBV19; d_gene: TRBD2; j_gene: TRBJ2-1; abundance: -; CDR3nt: TGTGCCAGTAGTATAGTAGGGACTAGCGGGCGGTACAATGAGCAGTTCTTC; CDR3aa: CASSIVGTSGRYNEQFF
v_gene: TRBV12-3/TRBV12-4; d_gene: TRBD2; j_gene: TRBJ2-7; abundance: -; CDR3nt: TGTGCCAGCAGTCACGGGCTAGCGGGTGGTTCGAGCTCCTACGAGCAGTACTTC; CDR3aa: CASSHGLAGGSSSYEQYF
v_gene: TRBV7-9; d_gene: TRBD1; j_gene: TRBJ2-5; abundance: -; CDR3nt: TGTGCCAGCAGCTTAACCGACAGGGATTTCGAGACCCAGTACTTC; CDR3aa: CASSLTDRDFETQYF
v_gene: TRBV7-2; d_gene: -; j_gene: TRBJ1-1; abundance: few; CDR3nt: TGTGCCAGCAGCCCTTTAACCGGGAGGGCTGAAGCTTTCTTT; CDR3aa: CASSPLTGRAEAFF
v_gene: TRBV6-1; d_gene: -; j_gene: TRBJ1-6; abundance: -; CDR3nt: TGTGCCAGCAGTGTGACAGGATTGACTATAAATTCACCCCTCCACTTT; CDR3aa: CASSVTGLTINSPLHF
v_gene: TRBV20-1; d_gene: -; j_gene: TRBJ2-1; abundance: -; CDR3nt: TGCAGTGCTATCGGGCTAGCTGAGAACAATGAGCAGTTCTTC; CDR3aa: CSAIGLAENNEQFF
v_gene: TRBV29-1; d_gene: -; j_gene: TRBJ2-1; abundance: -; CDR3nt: TGCAGCGGCGGTTTCTGGGGAAAGGAGCAGTTCTTC; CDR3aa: CSGGFWGKEQFF
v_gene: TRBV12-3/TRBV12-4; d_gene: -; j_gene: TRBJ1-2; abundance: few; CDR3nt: TGTGCCAGCAGTTTTCAAGTAGGGAACGGGTATGGCTACACCTTC; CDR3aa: CASSFQVGNGYGYTF
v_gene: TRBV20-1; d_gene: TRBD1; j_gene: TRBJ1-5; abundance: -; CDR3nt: TGCAGTGCTAGCTCCCCAGGGGACAGGGGGCTCAATCAGCCCCAGCATTTT; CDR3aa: CSASSPGDRGLNQPQHF
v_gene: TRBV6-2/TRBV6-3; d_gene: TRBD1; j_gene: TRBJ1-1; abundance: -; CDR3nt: TGTGCCAGCGGGGTGACAGGGTGGGACACTGAAGCTTTCTTT; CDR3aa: CASGVTGWDTEAFF
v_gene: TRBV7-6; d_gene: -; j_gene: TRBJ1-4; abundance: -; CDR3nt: TGTGCCAGCAGCCAACGCGGAACGATTAAACTGTTTTTT; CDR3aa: CASSQRGTIKLFF
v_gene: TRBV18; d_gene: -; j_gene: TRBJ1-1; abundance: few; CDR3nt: TGTGCCAGCTCACCACCTACAACGAACACTGAAGCTTTCTTT; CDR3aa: CASSPPTTNTEAFF
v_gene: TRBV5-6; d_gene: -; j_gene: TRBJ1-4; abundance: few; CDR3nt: TGTGCCAGCAGCCTCCCCTCAACGGGGCGTAATGAAAAACTGTTTTTT; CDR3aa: CASSLPSTGRNEKLFF
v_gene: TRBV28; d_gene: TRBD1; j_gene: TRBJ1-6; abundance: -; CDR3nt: TGTGCCAGCAGTTTAAGAGGCGACAGGGTATACGGTTCACCCCTCCACTTT; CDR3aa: CASSLRGDRVYGSPLHF
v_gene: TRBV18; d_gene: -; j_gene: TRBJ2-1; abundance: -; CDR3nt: TGTGCCAGCTCACCAGGGGGACACCCTGGGGATGAGCAGTTCTTC; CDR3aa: CASSPGGHPGDEQFF
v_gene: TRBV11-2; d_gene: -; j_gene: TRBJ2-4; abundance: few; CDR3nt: TGTGCCAGCAGCTTAAGAGTGGCTAGCTCGATAGACATTCAGTACTTC; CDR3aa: CASSLRVASSIDIQYF